This T cell receptor (beta chain) was identified during a study of Graves' ophthalmopathy and Graves' hyperthyroidism. Trimming took off 5 bases at V and 0 bases at J, with 10 bases between the two ends. Germline CDR1 reads MNHNS; CDR2 reads SASEGT. This CDR3 is 15 amino acids long. Uncontrolled infections, pregnancy, lactation or other autoimmune diseases led to patient exclusion. This clonotype occurred many times. The antigen remains undetermined. Study results and limitations: With around 88% sensitivity and around 80% specificity, a 13-signature model separated ophthalmopathy from stable hyperthyroidism.

The authors amplified TCR beta CDR3 regions, and they did so from RNA transcripts for repertoire sequencing. Amplification began with first-round RT-PCR using HTBI primers, then second-round multiplex PCR was performed. TCRdb re-derived calls from the multiplex PCR reads in MiXCR, one entry per CDR3 protein. The sample records hundreds of thousands of distinct CDR3 sequences, more than 20% being singletons. The clonotype was recovered from a woman aged 18-29 years with stable Graves' hyperthyroidism. Sequences were obtained from peripheral blood. The chain links TRBV6-1 to TRBJ2-2, with TRBD1 as a possible D gene (5 bases). CDR3 nucleotides: TGTGCCAGCAGTCTTCAGGGCCCGAACACCGGGGAGCTGTTTTTT. Protein product: CASSLQGPNTGELFF.